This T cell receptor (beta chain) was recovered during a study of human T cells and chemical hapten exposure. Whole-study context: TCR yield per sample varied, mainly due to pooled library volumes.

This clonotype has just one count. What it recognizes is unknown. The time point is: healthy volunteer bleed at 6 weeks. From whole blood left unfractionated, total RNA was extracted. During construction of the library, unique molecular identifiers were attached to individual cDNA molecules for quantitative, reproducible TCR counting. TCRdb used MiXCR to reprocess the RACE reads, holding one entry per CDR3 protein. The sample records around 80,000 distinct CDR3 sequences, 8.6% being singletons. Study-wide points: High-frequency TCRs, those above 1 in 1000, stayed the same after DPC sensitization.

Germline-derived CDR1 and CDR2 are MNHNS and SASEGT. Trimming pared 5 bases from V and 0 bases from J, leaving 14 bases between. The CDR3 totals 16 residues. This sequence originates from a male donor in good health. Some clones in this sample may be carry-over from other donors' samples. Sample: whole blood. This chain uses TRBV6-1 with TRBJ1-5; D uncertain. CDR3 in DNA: TGTGCCAGCAGTCCCCCGGGCAGCAATAGCAATCAGCCCCAGCATTTT. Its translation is CASSPPGSNSNQPQHF.